A single TCR beta chain is shown here with its context. The target antigen is unknown. With a J-beta primer mix and a sample-barcoded 5' primer, a second PCR ran roughly 6 to 11 cycles. Per sample, CDR3-containing paired-end reads numbered at least 2.5 million. Each CDR3 protein is one row after TCRdb ran MiXCR on the 5' RACE reads. The profile shows fewer than 750,000 distinct CDR3 sequences, around 50% of them singletons. This sample was included in a study of blood T cells in healthy people across ages. Study results and caveats: It was held that diversity estimates obtained from one million T cells represented underestimates.

The CDR3 length is 16 residues. J gave up 7 bases and V 0 bases, and 6 bases lay outside the gene matches. From germline, CDR1 is ENHRY and CDR2 SYGVKD. The sequencing sample was made of blood. This TCR was sampled from a woman older than 75 in good health. The chain links TRBV10-3 to TRBJ1-6, with TRBD1 matching over 7 bases. The CDR3 DNA is TGTGCCATCAGTGAGTCCTCCGGGACAGCCAATTCACCCCTCCACTTT. Encoded protein: CAISESSGTANSPLHF.